There are a few counts of the clone carrying this T cell receptor beta chain. What it binds is not known. This sample is drawn from a study of beta chain features in type 1 diabetes. Study-level information: Over all samples combined, fewer than 130,000,000 sorted cells were examined.

Study-wide results and limits: Insertion counts at VDJ junctions were lower in type 1 diabetes patients, who also showed more deletions there. Across all four CD4+ subsets, people with type 1 diabetes showed modestly shorter TCRB CDR3s.

Since all of the isolated RNA was reverse transcribed, expressed TCRB transcripts were what got sequenced. Profiled with immunoSEQ multiplex PCR; TCRdb holds only in-frame clones, not every one. The sample contains about 410,000 clones, roughly 14% of which appear only once. Trimming removed 8 bases at V and 7 bases at J, with 9 bases between. The V gene's germline CDR1 is LNHNV and CDR2 YYDKDF (reference sequence). The CDR3 runs 10 residues. The sequenced sample was naive CD4+ T cells from blood. The V and J genes are TRBV15 and TRBJ2-7; D is ambiguous. The origin of this receptor is a man under 40 in good health. The CDR3 sequence is CATGRVEQYF. CDR3 nucleotide sequence: TGTGCCACCGGTCGGGTGGAGCAGTACTTC.